This T cell receptor beta chain was observed in a study of neurological immune-mediated disorders. Findings and caveats of the study: The greatest TCR clonal expansion occurred in HTLV-1-associated myelopathy and the least in multiple sclerosis, which fell below healthy controls. No expanded-clone CDR3 amino acid sequence recurred across subjects, suggesting private TCR-beta repertoires.

Libraries used 2 million unsorted PBMCs kept frozen in RNAlater. The authors produced cDNA by 5'RACE using 10-nucleotide random UMIs. Each CDR3 protein is one row after TCRdb ran MiXCR on the 5' RACE reads. The sample carries some 31,000 distinct CDR3 sequences, approximately 4.5% recorded once. This clonotype showed up many times. Its cognate antigen is unknown. Sequenced sample: PBMCs. This clonotype originated in a man younger than 35 in good health.

CDR3 bases: TGTGCCAGCAGCCAGAGGAACGGGGGGCCCAATGAGCAGTTCTTC. This codes for CASSQRNGGPNEQFF. The chain links TRBV7-8 to TRBJ2-1, with D perhaps matching TRBD2 (7 bases). This CDR3 comprises 15 residues. Trimming removed 5 bases from V and 6 bases from J, with 17 bases in between. Germline lookup yields CDR1 SGHVS and CDR2 FQNEAQ.